This entry lists 3 T cell receptor beta chains sequenced from one sample in a study of blood T cell repertoires in COVID-19. TCRdb's copy holds only in-frame clones and misses some; the assay was immunoSEQ multiplex PCR. The sample records roughly 160,000 clones, 65% to 85% being singletons. Input material: peripheral blood. The source is a woman aged 55-75 years with acute or convalescent COVID-19.

The chain links TRBV18 to TRBJ2-1, with no clear D. In germline, CDR1 is KGHSH, CDR2 LQKENI. V lost 1 base, J lost 8 bases, and 3 bases lay in between. The CDR3 runs 11 residues. DNA for the CDR3: TGTGCCAGCTCACCACGCGATGAGCAGTTCTTC. Translation: CASSPRDEQFF. The full variable domain, in which reference TRBV18 and TRBJ2-1 provide the parts outside the CDR3, is NAGVMQNPRHLVRRRGQEARLRCSPMKGHSHVYWYRQLPEEGLKFMVYLQKENIIDESGMPKERFSAEFPKEGPSILRIQQVVRGDSAAYFCASSPRDEQFFGPGTRLTVL.

The chain employs TRBV19 and TRBJ1-2; 7 positions match TRBD1. V dropped 3 bases and J dropped 4; count of bases not matched to a gene: 8. This CDR3 is 15 amino acids long. Germline V gives CDR1 LNHDA, CDR2 SQIVND (reference sequence). The CDR3 nucleotides read TGTGCCAGTAGTATCGGTAGGGGGCTTCGCTATGGCTACACCTTC. This gives the protein CASSIGRGLRYGYTF.

The V call is TRBV6-6, the J call TRBJ1-2; 8 nucleotides line up with TRBD1. Trimming cost V 5 bases and J 1 base; bases outside gene matches: 3. CDR1 and CDR2 (germline): MNHNY, SVGAGI (reference sequence). The CDR3 spans 14 residues. The CDR3 region is CASSLQGVNYGYTF. Here the CDR3 DNA reads TGTGCCAGCAGTCTACAGGGGGTTAACTATGGCTACACCTTC.